What follows are 5 T cell receptor beta chains derived from one specimen sequenced in a study of CD8 T cells in Susac syndrome. Random-hexamer reverse transcription was applied to about 0.45 to 1 ug RNA. Each CDR3 protein is one row after TCRdb ran MiXCR on the immunoSEQ multiplex PCR reads. Here the sample spans 150,000 to 200,000 distinct CDR3 sequences, 94% being singletons. The material sequenced was CD4+ T cells from PBMCs. These receptors all stem from a human donor with multiple sclerosis.

This clonotype was recorded only once. The rearrangement uses TRBV29-1 and TRBJ2-7; 11 bases match TRBD2. The length of the CDR3 is 14 residues. The V segment lost 6 bases and the J segment 3 bases; nucleotides outside the gene matches: 7. Per germline, CDR1 SQVTM and CDR2 ANQGSEA. The CDR3 DNA is TGCAGCGTACTGAGCGGGACTAGCGGCTACGAGCAGTACTTC. Its protein is CSVLSGTSGYEQYF.

This chain links TRBV12-3 or TRBV12-4 with TRBJ2-7, with 10 nucleotides matching TRBD2. The CDR3 spans 17 residues. V lost 3 bases and J lost 5; bases outside the gene matches: 13. The CDR3: CASSFRPPGLARHEQYF. CDR3 nucleotide sequence: TGTGCCAGCAGTTTTAGGCCTCCGGGACTAGCGAGACACGAGCAGTACTTC.

CDR3 sequence (DNA): TGCGCCAGCAGCTTGGACTCGGTGGAGACCCAGTACTTC. Amino acid sequence: CASSLDSVETQYF. V is TRBV5-1 and J is TRBJ2-5; D is ambiguous. The length of the CDR3 is 13 residues. Germline values: CDR1 SGHRS, CDR2 YFSETQ. V lost 0 bases and J 5 bases, leaving 8 bases between the germline ends.

The chain uses TRBV7-2 and TRBJ1-1; no reliable D call. CDR1 SGHTA and CDR2 FQGNSA come from the germline V gene. V was cut by 5 bases and J by 1 base, with 8 bases left in between. The CDR3 sequence is 13 residues long. CDR3 bases: TGTGCCAGCAGCGTTAGTTCGAACACTGAAGCTTTCTTT. Residues: CASSVSSNTEAFF.

The chain uses TRBV9 and TRBJ2-3; no reliable D call. CDR3 length: 13 residues. Per the germline V gene, CDR1 is SGDLS and CDR2 is YYNGEE. V shed 3 bases and J shed 6 bases, with 11 bases lying between them. CDR3: CASSAWVGDTQYF. CDR3 nucleotides: TGTGCCAGCAGCGCGTGGGTGGGTGATACGCAGTATTTT.